Below are 28 T cell receptor beta chains sequenced from a single sample in a study of siplizumab effects on memory and regulatory T cells. Produced via immunoSEQ multiplex PCR; TCRdb's table is partial and in-frame only. The table lists approximately 100,000 clones, 92% of them singletons. The sequencing sample was made of non-Treg CD4+ T cells sorted from blood. The receptors shown here come from a human donor in good health.

In DNA form, the CDR3 reads TGTGCCAGCGGAAAACGGGACCACGGAGGGTGGTACGAGCAGTACTTC. This encodes CASGKRDHGGWYEQYF. The genes are TRBV27 and TRBJ2-7; tentatively, D is TRBD2 (6 bases). CDR1 is MNHEY, CDR2 SMNVEV, per germline (reference sequence). The CDR3 totals 16 residues. V was trimmed by 8 bases and J by 4 bases, leaving 24 bases between them.

The V and J genes are TRBV5-1 and TRBJ2-5; TRBD2 agrees at 13 bases. The CDR3 contains 16 residues. Trimming removed 4 bases from V and 5 bases from J; junction bases left unmatched: 8. Germline values: CDR1 SGHRS, CDR2 YFSETQ. The CDR3 region has the DNA TGCGCCAGCAGCCTCCGGACTAGCGGGAGCAGCGAGACCCAGTACTTC. Translating it yields CASSLRTSGSSETQYF.

The chain is built from TRBV5-1 and TRBJ2-2, with 14 bases lining up with TRBD2. The CDR3 extends over 18 amino acids. Germline CDR1 is SGHRS and CDR2 is YFSETQ. Trimming took 5 bases from V and 0 from J; bases not matched to a gene: 6. The chain's CDR3 is CASRSPGLAGANTGELFF. The CDR3 nucleotides read TGCGCCAGCAGATCACCGGGACTAGCGGGAGCGAACACCGGGGAGCTGTTTTTT.

The gene calls are TRBV7-9 and TRBJ2-7, with D maybe TRBD2 (7 bases). Trimming pared 1 base from V and 7 bases from J, leaving 17 bases between. CDR3 length: 15 amino acids. The germline V gene encodes CDR1 SEHNR and CDR2 FQNEAQ (reference sequence). The CDR3 coding sequence is TGTGCCAGCAGCTTAGGTCTGGGCAGGGGAGGGGAGCAGTACTTC. It codes for CASSLGLGRGGEQYF.

This chain uses TRBV4-1 with TRBJ2-6; D gene unclear. Trimming pared 5 bases from V and 2 bases from J, leaving 16 bases between. This CDR3 is 17 amino acids long. Germline-derived CDR1 and CDR2 are MGHRA and YSYEKL. CDR3 sequence reads: CASSGVPVFAGANVLTF. Here the CDR3 DNA reads TGCGCCAGCAGCGGGGTCCCGGTGTTCGCTGGGGCCAACGTCCTGACTTTC.

The rearrangement links TRBV5-4 to TRBJ1-1; D might be TRBD1 (6 bases). Deletions cut 5 bases from V and 0 bases from J, with 11 bases between. In germline, CDR1 is SGHNT, CDR2 YYREEE (reference sequence). This CDR3 has 14 amino acids. CDR3 nucleotide sequence: TGTGCCAGCAGGGGTGGGGGCCTGAACACTGAAGCTTTCTTT. Amino acids: CASRGGGLNTEAFF. Complete variable domain (other parts from reference TRBV5-4 and TRBJ1-1): ETGVTQSPTHLIKTRGQQVTLRCSSQSGHNTVSWYQQALGQGPQFIFQYYREEENGRGNFPPRFSGLQFPNYSSELNVNALELDDSALYLCASRGGGLNTEAFFGQGTRLTVV.

V and J are TRBV7-2 and TRBJ2-1; D call uncertain. Trimming stripped 4 bases from V and 0 bases from J, with 10 bases between. CDR1 is SGHTA and CDR2 is FQGNSA in the germline V gene. This CDR3 has 15 amino acids. The CDR3 is CASSSPTSSYNEQFF. In nucleotides, the CDR3 is TGTGCCAGCAGCTCTCCAACGAGCTCCTACAATGAGCAGTTCTTC. Filled out from reference TRBV7-2 and TRBJ2-1, the complete variable domain reads GAGVSQSPSNKVTEKGKDVELRCDPISGHTALYWYRQSLGQGLEFLIYFQGNSAPDKSGLPSDRFSAERTGGSVSTLTIQRTQQEDSAVYLCASSSPTSSYNEQFFGPGTRLTVL.

The chain joins TRBV14 to TRBJ2-2; D may match TRBD1 or TRBD2 (5 bases each). Trimming took 4 bases from V and 3 from J, leaving 15 bases between them. The CDR3 runs 16 residues. Germline CDR1 reads SGHDN; CDR2 reads FVKESK. The CDR3 here is CASSLERGADTGELFF. CDR3 DNA sequence: TGTGCCAGCAGCCTCGAGAGAGGGGCCGACACCGGGGAGCTGTTTTTT. Full variable domain (missing parts from reference TRBV14 and TRBJ2-2): EAGVTQFPSHSVIEKGQTVTLRCDPISGHDNLYWYRRVMGKEIKFLLHFVKESKQDESGMPNNRFLAERTGGTYSTLKVQPAELEDSGVYFCASSLERGADTGELFFGEGSRLTVL.

The chain uses TRBV6-1 and TRBJ1-6; D gene ambiguous. V lost 5 bases, J lost 9 bases, and 11 bases lay in between. The germline V gene encodes CDR1 MNHNS and CDR2 SASEGT. This CDR3 has 13 amino acids. Written as DNA, the CDR3 is TGTGCCAGCAGTCAAAGGAGCAGTTCACCCCTCCACTTT. Protein: CASSQRSSSPLHF.

V is TRBV4-3 and J is TRBJ2-7; the match to TRBD2 covers 14 bases. In germline, CDR1 is LGHNA, CDR2 YSLEER. This CDR3 contains 18 residues. Trimming at V came to 2 bases and at J to 3 bases, leaving 9 bases not matched to a gene. The CDR3 is CASSQIPAGTSGSYEQYF. CDR3 nucleotides: TGCGCCAGCAGCCAAATTCCCGCCGGGACTAGCGGGAGCTACGAGCAGTACTTC.

The chain couples TRBV11-3 to TRBJ2-1; TRBD1 matches at 7 bases. The CDR3 contains 15 residues. The ends lost 5 bases at V and 2 bases at J; junction bases unmatched: 6. In germline, CDR1 is SGHNT, CDR2 YENEEA. The CDR3 sequence is CASSPRGTAYNEQFF. The CDR3 DNA is TGTGCCAGCAGCCCCAGGGGGACGGCCTACAATGAGCAGTTCTTC.

The chain recombines TRBV19 with TRBJ2-5; 11 nucleotides align to TRBD2. The CDR3 has 15 residues. Per the germline V gene, CDR1 is LNHDA and CDR2 is SQIVND (reference sequence). V lost 4 bases, J lost 5 bases, and 6 bases stayed unmatched. The DNA of the CDR3 is TGTGCCAGTAGTACCGGACTAGCGGGCGGGGAGACCCAGTACTTC. Translation gives CASSTGLAGGETQYF.

This chain links TRBV30 with TRBJ2-1, with 7 positions matching TRBD2. The germline CDR1 and CDR2 sequences are GTSNPN and SVGIG (reference sequence). The CDR3 loop spans 17 amino acids. Germline trimming cut 4 bases from V and 6 bases from J; bases unmatched to any gene: 18. The DNA of the CDR3 is TGTGCCTGGACCCGGACGAGACTAGCTCTAAGGGGCAATGAGCAGTTCTTC. Amino acid sequence: CAWTRTRLALRGNEQFF.

The V and J genes are TRBV6-6 and TRBJ2-1, with TRBD2 identical over 9 bases. The CDR3 sequence is 15 residues long. The germline gives CDR1 MNHNY, CDR2 SVGAGI (reference sequence). V lost 4 bases to trimming and J lost 6 bases; unmatched junction nucleotides: 7. The CDR3 coding sequence is TGTGCCAGCAGTTCCCCGGGACTAGCTGTCAATGAGCAGTTCTTC. The encoded protein is CASSSPGLAVNEQFF.

The chain is built from TRBV4-1 and TRBJ2-7; TRBD2 might be the D (5 bases). CDR3 size: 15 residues. Germline lookup yields CDR1 MGHRA and CDR2 YSYEKL. V gave up 0 bases and J gave up 8 bases, with 17 bases separating them. For the CDR3, the DNA is TGCGCCAGCAGCCAAGAAAGACGAGAACTCGGGAAGCAGTACTTC. Amino acid sequence: CASSQERRELGKQYF.

The chain employs TRBV7-2 and TRBJ2-7; TRBD2 matches 9 bases. The CDR3 is 16 amino acids. After removal of 4 bases from V and 6 bases from J, the junction contained 13 bases not matched to a gene. The V gene's germline CDR1 is SGHTA and CDR2 FQGNSA. CDR3 in DNA: TGTGCCAGCAGCTCCTTAGCGGGAGTAGTATTCGGCGAGCAGTACTTC. Encoded protein: CASSSLAGVVFGEQYF.

The chain combines TRBV7-8 with TRBJ2-3; D not resolved. Germline V gene data show CDR1 as SGHVS and CDR2 as FQNEAQ. The CDR3 has 14 residues. V was pared by 4 bases and J by 5 bases, with 13 bases between. Written as DNA, the CDR3 is TGTGCCAGCAGCTCAGTCGCCCACCGAGATACGCAGTATTTT. Residues: CASSSVAHRDTQYF.

The chain is built from TRBV11-3 and TRBJ2-3; 7 bases map to TRBD1. V lost 5 bases, J lost 0 bases, and 5 bases stayed unmatched. CDR3 length equals 15 residues. Germline CDR1 SGHNT, CDR2 YENEEA. CDR3 nucleotide sequence: TGTGCCAGCAGCCAAGGGGGCATTAGCACAGATACGCAGTATTTT. This gives the protein CASSQGGISTDTQYF.

The CDR3 DNA reads TGTGCCAGCAGTGATCGACTAGCCTACGAGCAGTACTTC. This gives the protein CASSDRLAYEQYF. The chain has TRBV25-1 and TRBJ2-7, with D possibly TRBD2 on 6 matching bases. V lost 3 bases, J lost 2 bases, and 8 bases lay in between. The CDR3 has 13 residues. The V gene's germline CDR1 is MGHDK and CDR2 SYGVNS.

The gene calls are TRBV6-5 and TRBJ1-1, with unresolved D. Trimming stripped 0 bases from V and 1 base from J, with 6 bases between. CDR3 length equals 14 residues. The germline V gene encodes CDR1 MNHEY and CDR2 SVGAGI. The CDR3 loop is CASSYSRANTEAFF. In DNA form, the CDR3 reads TGTGCCAGCAGTTACTCGAGAGCGAACACTGAAGCTTTCTTT.

The rearrangement links TRBV4-3 to TRBJ2-5; D not certain. The CDR3 loop spans 14 amino acids. V lost 0 bases and J lost 5, with 10 bases in between. Germline values: CDR1 LGHNA, CDR2 YSLEER. The CDR3 DNA is TGCGCCAGCAGCCAAGAACCGGGTTGGGAGACCCAGTACTTC. Translation: CASSQEPGWETQYF.

V is TRBV2 and J is TRBJ1-5; D unclear. Trimming took off 3 bases at V and 3 bases at J, with 12 bases between the two ends. CDR1 SNHLY and CDR2 FYNNEI come from the germline V gene. This CDR3 is built from 15 residues. As DNA, the CDR3 is TGTGCCAGCAGTGATAACAGCTGGGTCAATCAGCCCCAGCATTTT. It codes for CASSDNSWVNQPQHF. Supplemented by reference TRBV2 and TRBJ1-5, the full variable domain reads EPEVTQTPSHQVTQMGQEVILRCVPISNHLYFYWYRQILGQKVEFLVSFYNNEISEKSEIFDDQFSVERPDGSNFTLKIRSTKLEDSAMYFCASSDNSWVNQPQHFGDGTRLSIL.

CDR3 sequence: CASSPPASPGNTIYF. The CDR3 DNA sequence: TGTGCCAGCAGTCCCCCCGCGTCTCCCGGAAACACCATATATTTT. The chain carries TRBV6-6 and TRBJ1-3; D not resolved. The CDR3 runs 15 residues. Trimming removed 5 bases at V and 4 bases at J, with 15 bases between. Germline V gene data show CDR1 as MNHNY and CDR2 as SVGAGI (reference sequence).

This clone was counted only a few times. The gene calls are TRBV5-1 and TRBJ2-1; D is unclear. The germline V and J ends were trimmed by 1 base and 5 bases, with 10 bases remaining between them. CDR3 length: 14 amino acids. Germline CDR1 and CDR2: SGHRS and YFSETQ. This CDR3 is CASSLYSPDNEQFF. The CDR3 DNA sequence: TGCGCCAGCAGCTTGTATTCTCCAGACAATGAGCAGTTCTTC.

The gene calls are TRBV11-2 and TRBJ2-7, with 8 positions matching TRBD1. Germline V gives CDR1 SGHAT, CDR2 FQNNGV. V lost 5 bases, J lost 2 bases, and 5 bases stayed unmatched. This CDR3 spans 14 amino acids. The CDR3 loop is CASSMGQAAYEQYF. The CDR3 DNA reads TGTGCCAGCAGCATGGGACAGGCCGCCTACGAGCAGTACTTC.

On this clone: At one end the junction does not follow the germline gene, possibly because of a read error. The rearrangement links TRBV7-7 to TRBJ2-1; TRBD2 matches at 10 bases. The CDR3 consists of 14 residues. From germline, CDR1 is SSHAT and CDR2 FNYEAQ (reference sequence). The CDR3 region has the DNA TGTGCTAGCAGCCTGACTAGCGGGCGTGATGAGCAGTTCTTC. As protein: CASSLTSGRDEQFF.

This clone was seen only once. The J gene is TRBJ2-5, the V gene TRBV5-1; no reliable D call. CDR3 length: 15 amino acids. The germline CDR1 and CDR2 sequences are SGHRS and YFSETQ. Trimming left V 0 bases short and J 1 base short, with 10 bases between. CDR3 bases: TGCGCCAGCAGCTTGGATCGGGCTAGCCAAGAGACCCAGTACTTC. Its protein is CASSLDRASQETQYF.

The chain employs TRBV27 and TRBJ2-7, with D hard to call. The CDR3 has 10 amino acids. V dropped 1 base and J dropped 5 bases, with 0 bases sitting between them. Germline assignment: CDR1 MNHEY and CDR2 SMNVEV (reference sequence). The CDR3 spells CASSLYEQYF. CDR3 nucleotides: TGTGCCAGCAGTTTATACGAGCAGTACTTC.